Presented here are 19 T cell receptor beta chains from one specimen sequenced in a study of radiotherapy plus CTLA-4 blockade in lung cancer. Some clones are missing from TCRdb's copy, which holds only in-frame ones; the method was immunoSEQ multiplex PCR. The sample records about 90,000 clones, around 72% being singletons. The starting material was peripheral blood, obtained from a patient treated with radiotherapy plus ipilimumab. The receptors were gathered from a human donor with non-small cell lung cancer that progressed on radiotherapy plus ipilimumab.

This clone was picked up a small number of times. The rearrangement links TRBV18 to TRBJ2-1; 9 bases line up with TRBD2. Germline assignment: CDR1 KGHSH and CDR2 LQKENI. J lost 7 bases, V lost 1 base, and 2 bases had no gene match. This CDR3 has 14 amino acids. The CDR3 is CASSPLAGVNEQFF. For the CDR3, the DNA is TGTGCCAGCTCACCACTAGCGGGAGTGAATGAGCAGTTCTTC.

This chain links TRBV9 with TRBJ1-3; the D gene is possibly TRBD1 (6 bases). Between the trimmed V and J ends, which lost 0 bases and 0 bases, there was a span of 10 bases. The CDR3 is 16 amino acids. Germline V gene data show CDR1 as SGDLS and CDR2 as YYNGEE. The CDR3 here is CASSVGLDSSGNTIYF. The CDR3 DNA follows: TGTGCCAGCAGCGTAGGTTTGGACAGCTCTGGAAACACCATATATTTT.

This clone was counted between two and nine times. V gene TRBV18 combines with J gene TRBJ1-2; unclear D gene. This CDR3 spans 14 amino acids. V lost 3 bases, J lost 4 bases, and 12 bases lay in between. CDR1 and CDR2 from the germline V gene are KGHSH and LQKENI. CDR3 loop: CASSPSRASYGYTF. CDR3 sequence (DNA): TGTGCCAGCTCACCGTCGAGAGCGAGCTATGGCTACACCTTC.

Judged by abundance, this clone is medium-sized. The chain couples TRBV4-1 to TRBJ2-7; 9 bases are a match to TRBD1. Per the germline V gene, CDR1 is MGHRA and CDR2 is YSYEKL. The V segment lost 4 bases and the J segment 4 bases; nucleotides outside the gene matches: 8. The CDR3 consists of 15 residues. This chain's CDR3 is CASSPGTGSRYEQYF. The CDR3 DNA sequence: TGCGCCAGCAGCCCGGGGACAGGGTCTAGGTACGAGCAGTACTTC.

This clone turned up a few times. The chain carries TRBV6-5 and TRBJ1-1; D call uncertain. The CDR3 consists of 11 residues. Germline V gene sequence: CDR1 MNHEY, CDR2 SVGAGI. Trimming cost V 8 bases and J 0 bases, with 4 bases left between them. CDR3 nucleotides: TGTGCCAGCCGGCTGAACACTGAAGCTTTCTTT. Its protein product is CASRLNTEAFF.

The rearrangement joins TRBV5-4 to TRBJ2-6, with no clear D. Trimming removed 0 bases at V and 0 bases at J, with 4 bases between. Per germline, CDR1 SGHNT and CDR2 YYREEE (reference sequence). CDR3 size: 15 residues. DNA of the CDR3: TGTGCCAGCAGCTTGGGCACCTCTGGGGCCAACGTCCTGACTTTC. Translation gives CASSLGTSGANVLTF.

This clone was seen a few times. This chain links TRBV5-6 with TRBJ2-1; 11 nucleotides match TRBD2. The ends lost 4 bases at V and 6 bases at J; junction bases unmatched: 6. CDR3 length: 15 amino acids. Per the germline V gene, CDR1 is SGHDT and CDR2 is YYEEEE. The CDR3, as DNA: TGTGCCAGCAGCCTACTAGCGGGGGTTGTCAATGAGCAGTTCTTC. It translates to CASSLLAGVVNEQFF.

This sequence joins TRBV5-4 and TRBJ1-2; D not certain. Deletions cut 4 bases from V and 8 bases from J, with 12 bases between. This CDR3 has 12 residues. CDR1 is SGHNT and CDR2 is YYREEE in the germline V gene (reference sequence). The CDR3 DNA sequence: TGTGCCAGCAGCGAGGCCAAACGCGGCTACACCTTC. It codes for CASSEAKRGYTF.

The J gene is TRBJ1-5, the V gene TRBV27; D uncertain. Germline V gene lookup returns CDR1 MNHEY and CDR2 SMNVEV (reference sequence). V was pared by 5 bases and J by 4 bases, with 27 bases between. The CDR3 contains 19 residues. The CDR3 reads CASSPYLLPNPRANQPQHF. The CDR3 nucleotides are TGTGCCAGCAGTCCATACCTCCTCCCCAATCCGAGAGCTAATCAGCCCCAGCATTTT.

The chain is built from TRBV6-5 and TRBJ2-3; TRBD2 matches at 7 bases. Germline assignment: CDR1 MNHEY and CDR2 SVGAGI. The CDR3 is made up of 15 amino acids. Unmatched junction bases numbered 2, after V lost 1 base and J lost 1 base. CDR3 nucleotides: TGTGCCAGCAGTTACTTTAGCGGGCGCACAGATACGCAGTATTTT. Encoded protein: CASSYFSGRTDTQYF.

The V gene is TRBV28, the J gene TRBJ1-5; 10 nucleotides align to TRBD1. Germline V CDR1 and CDR2: MDHEN, SYDVKM. The CDR3 runs 15 residues. The junction had 8 bases not matched to a gene; V was cut back by 6 bases and J by 6 bases. CDR3 DNA: TGTGCCAGCAGCTGGGGAGACAGGGGGCCTCAGCCCCAGCATTTT. Translated, it gives CASSWGDRGPQPQHF. Together with reference TRBV28 and TRBJ1-5, the CDR3 gives the full variable domain: DVKVTQSSRYLVKRTGEKVFLECVQDMDHENMFWYRQDPGLGLRLIYFSYDVKMKEKGDIPEGYSVSREKKERFSLILESASTNQTSMYLCASSWGDRGPQPQHFGDGTRLSIL.

The genes are TRBV27 and TRBJ2-5; no reliable D call. V was trimmed by 9 bases and J by 4 bases, leaving 9 bases between them. This CDR3 comprises 11 residues. Germline lookup yields CDR1 MNHEY and CDR2 SMNVEV (reference sequence). CDR3 sequence reads: CARSGGETQYF. The CDR3 bases are TGTGCCAGGTCAGGCGGAGAGACCCAGTACTTC.

V usage is TRBV6-5 and J usage is TRBJ2-4; the D gene is possibly TRBD1 (5 bases). CDR1 MNHEY and CDR2 SVGAGI come from the germline V gene. The CDR3 length is 13 residues. Trimming stripped 2 bases from V and 4 bases from J, with 6 bases between. CDR3 DNA sequence: TGTGCCAGCAGTTACGACAGAAAAAACATTCAGTACTTC. Translated, it gives CASSYDRKNIQYF.

This clone was detected only a few times. The genes are TRBV18 and TRBJ2-6; D could derive from TRBD1 or TRBD2 (6 bases each). Trimming left V 0 bases short and J 2 bases short, with 14 bases between. This CDR3 has 18 residues. Germline CDR1 is KGHSH and CDR2 is LQKENI. CDR3 residues: CASSPPRGGRAGANVLTF. CDR3 DNA: TGTGCCAGCTCACCACCACGAGGGGGGCGAGCTGGGGCCAACGTCCTGACTTTC.

V gene TRBV5-6 combines with J gene TRBJ2-5, with a tentative D call TRBD1 (5 bases). CDR1 is SGHDT, CDR2 YYEEEE, per germline. V lost 3 bases, J lost 4 bases, and 10 bases lay in between. CDR3 length: 13 residues. The CDR3 region has the DNA TGTGCCAGCAGCTCAGGGTTTAGAGAGACCCAGTACTTC. This gives the protein CASSSGFRETQYF.

The rearrangement uses TRBV10-3 and TRBJ2-3; the match to TRBD2 covers 10 bases. The trim removed 11 bases at V and 1 base at J, leaving 3 bases unmatched. Germline V lookup: CDR1 ENHRY, CDR2 SYGVKD. The length of the CDR3 is 13 residues. The CDR3 is CAVGLAGTDTQYF. As DNA, the CDR3 is TGTGCCGTAGGACTAGCGGGCACAGATACGCAGTATTTT.

This chain joins TRBV6-1 and TRBJ1-2; unclear D gene. Trimming pared 7 bases from V and 8 bases from J, leaving 14 bases between. Looked up from germline, CDR1 is MNHNS and CDR2 is SASEGT. This CDR3 contains 12 residues. The CDR3: CASTETQWGYTF. The CDR3 DNA reads TGTGCCAGCACCGAAACCCAATGGGGCTACACCTTC.

The gene calls are TRBV7-2 and TRBJ1-4; TRBD1 might be the D (6 bases). The CDR3 has 15 amino acids. The V gene's germline CDR1 is SGHTA and CDR2 FQGNSA. The V end lost 4 bases, the J end lost 6 bases, and 15 bases lay between the germline ends. The CDR3: CASSSRTGMDEKLFF. In nucleotides, the CDR3 is TGTGCCAGCAGCTCCCGAACAGGGATGGATGAAAAACTGTTTTTT.

This chain links TRBV2 with TRBJ1-6, with D maybe TRBD1 (5 bases). The germline gives CDR1 SNHLY, CDR2 FYNNEI. The CDR3 runs to 16 residues. Trimming shortened V by 6 bases and J by 5 bases, and 17 bases separated the two germline ends. CDR3 amino acids: CASRVHGGTHNSPLHF. As DNA, the CDR3 is TGTGCCAGCAGGGTTCATGGGGGGACTCATAATTCACCCCTCCACTTT.